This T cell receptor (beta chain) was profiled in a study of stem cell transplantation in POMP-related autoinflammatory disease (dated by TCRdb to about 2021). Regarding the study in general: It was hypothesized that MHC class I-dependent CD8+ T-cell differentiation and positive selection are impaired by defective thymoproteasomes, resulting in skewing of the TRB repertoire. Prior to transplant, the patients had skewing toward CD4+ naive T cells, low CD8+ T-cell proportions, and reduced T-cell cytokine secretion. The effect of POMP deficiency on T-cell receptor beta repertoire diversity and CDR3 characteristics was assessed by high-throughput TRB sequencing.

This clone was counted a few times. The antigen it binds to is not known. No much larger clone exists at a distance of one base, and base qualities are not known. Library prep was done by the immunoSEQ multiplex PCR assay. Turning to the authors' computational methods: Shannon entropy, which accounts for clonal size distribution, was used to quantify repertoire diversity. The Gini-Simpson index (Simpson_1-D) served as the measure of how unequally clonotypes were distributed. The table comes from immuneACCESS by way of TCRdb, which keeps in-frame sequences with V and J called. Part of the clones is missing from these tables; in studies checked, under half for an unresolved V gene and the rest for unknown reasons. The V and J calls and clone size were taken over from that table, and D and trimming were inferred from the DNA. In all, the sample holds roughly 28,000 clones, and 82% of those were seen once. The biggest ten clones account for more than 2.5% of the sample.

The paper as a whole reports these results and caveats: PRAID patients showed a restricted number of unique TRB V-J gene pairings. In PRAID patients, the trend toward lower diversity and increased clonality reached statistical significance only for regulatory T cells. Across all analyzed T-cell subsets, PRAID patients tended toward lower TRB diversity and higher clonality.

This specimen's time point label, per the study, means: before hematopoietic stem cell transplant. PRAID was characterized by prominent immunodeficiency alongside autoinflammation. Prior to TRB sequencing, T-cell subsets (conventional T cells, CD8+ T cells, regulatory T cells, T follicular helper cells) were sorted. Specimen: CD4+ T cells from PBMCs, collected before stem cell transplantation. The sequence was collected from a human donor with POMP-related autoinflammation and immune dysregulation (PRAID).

The CDR3 amino acid sequence is: CASSQGPPKALTSYEQYF. The DNA reads as follows: TGTGCCAGCAGTCAAGGACCCCCGAAAGCCCTGACCTCCTACGAGCAGTACTTC. Recombination linked TRBV6-1 to TRBJ2-7, with no confidently assigned D gene. Trimming takes 5 bases from V and 0 bases from J, and the germline ends sit 23 bases apart. Spanning cysteine to phenylalanine, the CDR3 consists of 18 amino acids. Of the read, only the CDR3 DNA is kept; its 54 bases are in frame from base 1. In the germline V gene, CDR1 corresponds to MNHNS and CDR2 to SASEGT.